The clone carrying this T cell receptor (beta chain) was counted many times. The data were taken from a study of T-cell memory formation after mild COVID-19. Study-level information: TCR clusters largely stayed donor specific.

This CDR3 has 14 amino acids. J was trimmed by 0 bases and V by 5 bases; bases with no gene match: 2. Germline assignment: CDR1 SGHTA and CDR2 FQGNSA. In TCRdb, the 5' RACE reads were re-called with MiXCR into one record per CDR3 protein. The profile shows some 320,000 distinct CDR3 sequences, over 11% of them singletons. Source material: PBMCs or a T cell subset sorted from them (not recorded which). The rearrangement links TRBV7-2 to TRBJ2-7, with 9 nucleotides matching TRBD2. The sequence derives from a man between 18 and 35 years old who had mild COVID-19 (a few samples of this study predate the infection). Cell type and time point are not known. The CDR3 nucleotides read TGTGCCAGCAGCCAACTAGCGGGCTCCTACGAGCAGTACTTC. Its translation is CASSQLAGSYEQYF.